The 27 T cell receptor beta chains in this list originate from one sample, sequenced in a study of Ad26.COV2.S vaccination and SARS-CoV-2 variants. The protocol was immunoSEQ multiplex PCR, while the TCRdb copy is restricted to in-frame clones and leaves out a portion. The sample has fewer than 900,000 clones; roughly 90% are singletons. Treatment of the sample: approximately 18 received Ad26.COV2.S at low or high dose, single or two shots; about five received placebo; per-sample allocation not given. Sampling happened 63 days after the first vaccine or placebo injection. The sequenced sample was peripheral blood, obtained in a trial of Ad26.COV2.S vaccine versus placebo. Source of these receptors: a person between 18 and 59 years old who received the Ad26.COV2.S COVID-19 vaccine or a placebo.

As to this clone: Other DNA variants within this sample encode the same CDR3. The J gene is TRBJ2-5, the V gene TRBV30, with D tentatively TRBD1 or TRBD2 (5 bases each). The V gene lost 0 bases and the J gene lost 5 bases, with 10 bases spanning the gap. The CDR3 is made up of 13 amino acids. Germline assignment: CDR1 GTSNPN and CDR2 SVGIG (reference sequence). The CDR3 DNA is TGTGCCTGGAGTGTACACGAGGGGGAGACCCAGTACTTC. This gives the protein CAWSVHEGETQYF.

J is TRBJ1-1 and V is TRBV10-1; D might be TRBD1 (5 bases). Per the germline V gene, CDR1 is WNHNN and CDR2 is SYGVQD (reference sequence). Trimming removed 2 bases from V and 2 bases from J, with 12 bases in between. The CDR3 sequence is 15 residues long. The CDR3 bases are TGCGCCAGCAGTGAGACGGGGCAGGCTAACACTGAAGCTTTCTTT. Translated, it gives CASSETGQANTEAFF.

The V call is TRBV5-4, the J call TRBJ1-1; 9 bases are shared with TRBD1. The CDR3 loop spans 14 amino acids. CDR1 and CDR2 (germline): SGHNT, YYREEE (reference sequence). Losses at the gene ends were 5 bases for V and 4 bases for J; bases not matched to a gene: 6. The CDR3 reads CASRRTGASTEAFF. In DNA, the CDR3 is TGTGCCAGCAGGAGGACAGGGGCGAGCACTGAAGCTTTCTTT.

V usage is TRBV5-1 and J usage is TRBJ1-4; D unclear. CDR1 is SGHRS, CDR2 YFSETQ, per germline. The CDR3 is 14 amino acids. V shed 0 bases and J shed 4 bases, with 7 bases lying between them. The DNA for the CDR3 is TGCGCCAGCAGCTTGGGCAGCAGTAATGAAAAACTGTTTTTT. Protein: CASSLGSSNEKLFF.

Turning to this clone: Other DNA sequences in the same sample also yield this CDR3. The chain employs TRBV2 and TRBJ1-5; no reliable D call. Germline V gene lookup returns CDR1 SNHLY and CDR2 FYNNEI. This CDR3 comprises 12 residues. V was clipped by 6 bases and J by 5 bases, with 8 bases between them. CDR3 amino acids: CASRKVDQPQHF. The CDR3, as DNA: TGTGCCAGCAGAAAAGTGGATCAGCCCCAGCATTTT.

This clone has more than one count but fewer than ten. This sequence joins TRBV4-3 and TRBJ2-6; a weak D match, TRBD2 (5 bases). Germline CDR1 is LGHNA and CDR2 is YSLEER. The CDR3 length is 16 residues. V was clipped by 0 bases and J by 1 base, with 7 bases between them. CDR3 nucleotide sequence: TGCGCCAGCAGCCAAGAGTCGGGGTCTGGGGCCAACGTCCTGACTTTC. Its translation: CASSQESGSGANVLTF.

The V and J genes are TRBV7-9 and TRBJ1-6; maybe TRBD1 (5 bases). V was cut by 3 bases and J by 7 bases, with 10 bases left in between. Germline V gives CDR1 SEHNR, CDR2 FQNEAQ (reference sequence). This CDR3 contains 14 residues. The CDR3 is CASSFGQGNSPLHF. The CDR3 coding sequence is TGTGCCAGCAGCTTCGGGCAGGGCAATTCACCCCTCCACTTT.

The CDR3 DNA sequence: TGTGCCACCAGCAGAGAGGGGAGAGGGGCCCCTAATGAAAAACTGTTTTTT. This sequence encodes CATSREGRGAPNEKLFF. V and J are TRBV15 and TRBJ1-4, with a possible D match to TRBD1 (5 bases). This CDR3 has 17 amino acids. CDR1 LNHNV and CDR2 YYDKDF come from the germline V gene (reference sequence). V shed 0 bases and J shed 3 bases, with 14 bases lying between them.

The chain couples TRBV5-4 to TRBJ1-2; 8 bases line up with TRBD1. Germline V gene data show CDR1 as SGHNT and CDR2 as YYREEE (reference sequence). Losses at the gene ends were 0 bases for V and 1 base for J; bases not matched to a gene: 5. This CDR3 region has 16 residues. The CDR3 DNA follows: TGTGCCAGCAGCTTGGGCGGACAGGGAGTTAACTATGGCTACACCTTC. It translates to CASSLGGQGVNYGYTF.

The J gene is TRBJ1-2, the V gene TRBV7-2; D is perhaps TRBD1 (6 bases). CDR1 and CDR2 from the germline V gene are SGHTA and FQGNSA. Trimming left V 3 bases short and J 2 bases short, with 19 bases between. This CDR3 region has 17 residues. The CDR3 reads CASSLGGGLLSNYGYTF. In DNA, the CDR3 is TGTGCCAGCAGCTTGGGGGGGGGCCTCCTGTCAAACTATGGCTACACCTTC. Full variable domain (remainder filled in from reference TRBV7-2 and TRBJ1-2): GAGVSQSPSNKVTEKGKDVELRCDPISGHTALYWYRQSLGQGLEFLIYFQGNSAPDKSGLPSDRFSAERTGGSVSTLTIQRTQQEDSAVYLCASSLGGGLLSNYGYTFGSGTRLTVV.

V and J are TRBV5-1 and TRBJ1-2; 9 bases map to TRBD1. With 4 bases clipped from V and 6 bases from J, the junction kept 7 bases outside the gene matches. The CDR3 covers 14 residues. CDR1 SGHRS and CDR2 YFSETQ come from the germline V gene. CDR3 nucleotides: TGCGCCAGCAGCGGCGGACAGGGGTATAATGGCTACACCTTC. Protein: CASSGGQGYNGYTF.

The rearrangement uses TRBV6-5 and TRBJ1-2; 12 positions match TRBD1. The V segment lost 6 bases and the J segment 7 bases; nucleotides outside the gene matches: 6. Looked up from germline, CDR1 is MNHEY and CDR2 is SVGAGI. The CDR3 covers 14 residues. The CDR3 loop is CASSKGQGAGGYTF. DNA of the CDR3: TGTGCCAGCAGCAAGGGACAGGGGGCGGGTGGCTACACCTTC.

The J gene is TRBJ2-7, the V gene TRBV6-6, with D possibly called TRBD1 or TRBD2 (5 bases each). The CDR3 totals 13 residues. Germline V gene sequence: CDR1 MNHNY, CDR2 SVGAGI (reference sequence). Trimming left V 4 bases short and J 3 bases short, with 10 bases between. Here the CDR3 DNA reads TGTGCCAGCAGTTGGGACGCCTTCTACGAGCAGTACTTC. It translates to CASSWDAFYEQYF.

This chain joins TRBV6-6 and TRBJ1-5; the D gene is possibly TRBD1 (5 bases). The CDR3 spans 15 residues. Trimming pared 6 bases from V and 7 bases from J, leaving 19 bases between. Germline V gene data show CDR1 as MNHNY and CDR2 as SVGAGI (reference sequence). The CDR3 nucleotides read TGTGCCAGCAGCCCACAGGAGGTCAGTTGGCAGCCCCAGCATTTT. Encoded protein: CASSPQEVSWQPQHF.

This sequence joins TRBV7-2 and TRBJ2-1; D tentatively reads TRBD1 or TRBD2 (5 bases each). The germline V and J ends were trimmed by 8 bases and 2 bases, with 7 bases remaining between them. This CDR3 has 12 amino acids. Per germline, CDR1 SGHTA and CDR2 FQGNSA. Written as DNA, the CDR3 is TGTGCCAGCTGGGGGACCTACAATGAGCAGTTCTTC. Translation gives CASWGTYNEQFF. Variable domain in full (rest from reference TRBV7-2 and TRBJ2-1): GAGVSQSPSNKVTEKGKDVELRCDPISGHTALYWYRQSLGQGLEFLIYFQGNSAPDKSGLPSDRFSAERTGGSVSTLTIQRTQQEDSAVYLCASWGTYNEQFFGPGTRLTVL.

This sequence joins TRBV11-2 and TRBJ2-5; the D gene is possibly TRBD1 (5 bases). The ends were cut back, 3 bases at V and 0 bases at J, with 17 bases in the middle. The CDR3 is made up of 17 amino acids. The germline CDR1 and CDR2 sequences are SGHAT and FQNNGV. DNA of the CDR3: TGTGCCAGCAGCTTCCGCCCCCCGACAGCGAACCAAGAGACCCAGTACTTC. Its translation: CASSFRPPTANQETQYF.

CDR3 sequence reads: CASSSNPSGYTF. The DNA for the CDR3 is TGTGCCAGCAGTTCGAATCCTTCTGGCTACACCTTC. The V and J genes are TRBV6-5 and TRBJ1-2; D not resolved. This CDR3 has 12 amino acids. Looked up from germline, CDR1 is MNHEY and CDR2 is SVGAGI. V was pared by 4 bases and J by 7 bases, with 10 bases between.

The chain carries TRBV19 and TRBJ1-2; D is ambiguous. Germline loops: CDR1 LNHDA, CDR2 SQIVND (reference sequence). The V end was cut by 0 bases, the J end by 3 bases, with 8 bases between. The length of the CDR3 is 14 residues. The chain's CDR3 is CASSIDRRDYGYTF. The CDR3 coding sequence is TGTGCCAGTAGTATAGATCGAAGAGACTATGGCTACACCTTC.

V and J are TRBV11-3 and TRBJ2-3; D unclear. Germline V gives CDR1 SGHNT, CDR2 YENEEA. The CDR3 spans 14 residues. Trimming took off 0 bases at V and 3 bases at J, with 7 bases between the two ends. Here the CDR3 reads CASSLDVGTDTQYF. The CDR3 DNA reads as TGTGCCAGCAGCTTAGATGTAGGAACAGATACGCAGTATTTT.

This chain links TRBV3-1 (or the pseudogene TRBV3-2) with TRBJ1-5; unclear D gene. Germline-derived CDR1 and CDR2 are LGHDT and YNNKEL (reference sequence). The CDR3 is made up of 15 amino acids. The ends were cut back, 5 bases at V and 1 base at J, with 12 bases in the middle. CDR3 sequence (DNA): TGTGCCAGCAGCTCCCGGGGAGGGAGCAATCAGCCCCAGCATTTT. Translated: CASSSRGGSNQPQHF.

A note on this clone: The sample holds other DNA sequences that translate to the same CDR3. The chain employs TRBV3-1 (or the pseudogene TRBV3-2) and TRBJ1-6; D is unclear. The germline gives CDR1 LGHDT, CDR2 YNNKEL (reference sequence). Trimming took 1 base from V and 5 from J, leaving 9 bases between them. The CDR3 consists of 15 residues. The CDR3 is CASSQGGGNNSPLHF. As DNA, the CDR3 is TGTGCCAGCAGCCAAGGGGGTGGCAATAATTCACCCCTCCACTTT.

The chain has TRBV18 and TRBJ1-1; D gene ambiguous. Trimming shortened V by 1 base and J by 1 base, and 13 bases separated the two germline ends. This CDR3 has 16 amino acids. Germline CDR1 reads KGHSH; CDR2 reads LQKENI. For the CDR3, the DNA is TGTGCCAGCTCACCACGGACCCTATGGGGGAACACTGAAGCTTTCTTT. It is translated as CASSPRTLWGNTEAFF.

The rearrangement joins TRBV30 to TRBJ2-5; perhaps D is TRBD1 or TRBD2 (5 bases each). This CDR3 is 17 amino acids long. Germline values: CDR1 GTSNPN, CDR2 SVGIG (reference sequence). Between the trimmed V and J ends, which lost 0 bases and 5 bases, there was a span of 22 bases. The CDR3 sequence: CAWSVPSALGVRETQYF. CDR3 sequence (DNA): TGTGCCTGGAGTGTACCATCGGCCCTGGGGGTTAGGGAGACCCAGTACTTC. Drawing the rest from reference TRBV30 and TRBJ2-5, the complete variable domain is SQTIHQWPATLVQPVGSPLSLECTVEGTSNPNLYWYRQAAGRGLQLLFYSVGIGQISSEVPQNLSASRPQDRQFILSSKKLLLSDSGFYLCAWSVPSALGVRETQYFGPGTRLLVL.

The rearrangement joins TRBV21-1 to TRBJ2-2. TRBV21-1 is a listed pseudogene. The CDR3 has 11 residues. DNA for the CDR3: TGTGCCAGCAGCAGGGACGGGGAGCTGTTTTTT. Amino acid sequence: CASSRDGELFF.

This sequence joins TRBV10-3 and TRBJ1-1; D perhaps matches TRBD1 (6 bases). Germline loops: CDR1 ENHRY, CDR2 SYGVKD. The CDR3 runs to 14 residues. V lost 2 bases and J lost 3, with 10 bases in between. The CDR3 nucleotides read TGTGCCATCAGTGAGCAGGGGACGTACACTGAAGCTTTCTTT. This sequence encodes CAISEQGTYTEAFF.

This sequence joins TRBV5-1 and TRBJ1-1; D unresolved. V lost 5 bases and J lost 0, with 8 bases in between. The CDR3 is 13 amino acids. Germline V gene sequence: CDR1 SGHRS, CDR2 YFSETQ. The CDR3 sequence is CASRATMNTEAFF. For the CDR3, the DNA is TGCGCCAGCAGAGCGACCATGAACACTGAAGCTTTCTTT.

The chain couples TRBV23-1 to TRBJ1-2; 9 bases line up with TRBD1. TRBV23-1 counts as an open reading frame of uncertain function. The CDR3 sequence is 15 residues long. Trimming at V came to 4 bases and at J to 4 bases, leaving 7 bases not matched to a gene. Here the CDR3 DNA reads TGCGCCAGCAGTCTAGGACAGGGGACAACCTATGGCTACACCTTC. Translation: CASSLGQGTTYGYTF.